The present entry profiles one T cell receptor (beta chain) with its context. In the original processing: The authors estimated nucleated cell counts from reference gene primer amplification. Here immunoSEQ multiplex PCR was the method, and the copy in TCRdb shows in-frame clones only, minus some. D and trimming come from the DNA, and the V and J calls and clone size come from that table. Of about 250,000 clones in the sample, 83% were seen once. The data stem from a study of blood T cell repertoires in COVID-19. The wider study: Collection of acute and convalescent COVID-19 samples took place in the United States, Italy and Spain.

Germline CDR1 reads SGHTA; CDR2 reads FQGNSA. V was clipped by 1 base and J by 2 bases, with 9 bases between them. The CDR3 is made up of 14 amino acids. The rearrangement uses TRBV7-2 and TRBJ2-7; TRBD1 might be the D (5 bases). What was sequenced was peripheral blood. The receptor's source is a man aged 40-49 years with active or convalescent COVID-19. The CDR3 loop is CASSLEGFTYEQYF. CDR3 DNA: TGTGCCAGCAGCTTAGAGGGGTTTACCTACGAGCAGTACTTC.